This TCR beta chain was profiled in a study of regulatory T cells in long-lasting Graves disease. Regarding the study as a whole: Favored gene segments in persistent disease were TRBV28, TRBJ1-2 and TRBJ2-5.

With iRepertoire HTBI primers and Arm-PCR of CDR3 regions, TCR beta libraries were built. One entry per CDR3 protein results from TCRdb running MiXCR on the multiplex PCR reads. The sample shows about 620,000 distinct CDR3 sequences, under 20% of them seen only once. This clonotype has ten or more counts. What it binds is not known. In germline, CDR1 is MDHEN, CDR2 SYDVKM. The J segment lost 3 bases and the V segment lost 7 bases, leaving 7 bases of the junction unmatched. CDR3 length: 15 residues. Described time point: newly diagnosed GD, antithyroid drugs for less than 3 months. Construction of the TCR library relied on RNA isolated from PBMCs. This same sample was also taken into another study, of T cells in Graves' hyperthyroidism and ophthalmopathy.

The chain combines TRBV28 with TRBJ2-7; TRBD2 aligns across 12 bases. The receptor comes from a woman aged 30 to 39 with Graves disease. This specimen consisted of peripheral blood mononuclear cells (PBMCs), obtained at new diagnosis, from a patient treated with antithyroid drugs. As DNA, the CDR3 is TGTGCCAGCACTCTAAGGACTAGCGGGGTCTACGAGCAGTACTTC. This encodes CASTLRTSGVYEQYF.